A single sample is the source of the 2 T cell receptor beta chains below, sequenced in a study of beta chain features in type 1 diabetes. The sequenced template was cDNA made from the entire isolated RNA. The assay was immunoSEQ multiplex PCR, and TCRdb's table has in-frame clones only and misses some. The data contain hundreds of thousands of clones, over 8.5% of them singletons. Sequencing was performed on naive CD4+ T cells from blood. These receptors were collected from a woman between 18 and 29 years old in good health.

This clone has only a few counts. V is TRBV7-3 and J is TRBJ2-3; 13 bases match TRBD2. Germline V lookup: CDR1 SGHTA, CDR2 FQGTGA. The CDR3 totals 16 residues. J was trimmed by 8 bases and V by 5 bases; bases with no gene match: 10. CDR3 bases: TGTGCCAGCAGCGAACTAGCGGGGGGGCCTCAAAGTACGCAGTATTTT. It codes for CASSELAGGPQSTQYF.

V is TRBV19 and J is TRBJ2-6; 12 positions match TRBD2. V was clipped by 1 base and J by 1 base; unmatched bases: 2. This CDR3 comprises 18 residues. The germline V gene encodes CDR1 LNHDA and CDR2 SQIVND (reference sequence). The CDR3: CASSIGLAGESGANVLTF. CDR3 bases: TGTGCCAGTAGTATAGGACTAGCGGGAGAGTCTGGGGCCAACGTCCTGACTTTC.